This is a list of T cell receptor beta chains from one sample in a study of T-cell reconstitution after alpha-beta-depleted transplantation in children. MiXCR was run by TCRdb on the PCR reads, yielding one entry per CDR3 protein. The sample lists approximately 400,000 distinct CDR3 sequences, approximately 11% occurring once. The sample consisted of PBMCs from the stem cell graft donor, taken from the stem cell graft. The receptors originated from a human donor who donated a stem cell graft to a child with acute myeloid leukemia. Each CDR3 is given with its conserved first and last residue.

TRBJ2-5	TRBV7-6	CASSTKIAGHQETQYF
TRBJ2-5	TRBV12-5	CASGLRQGGETQYF
TRBJ2-5	TRBV20-1	CSASVWEETQYF
TRBJ2-1	TRBV6-2/TRBV6-3	CASSYSAGPEQFF
TRBJ2-2	TRBV5-6	CASNVVEQKMVFF
TRBJ2-2	TRBV10-3	CAISDGSGGSHTGELFF
TRBJ2-7	TRBV20-1	CSAHDRDRGTYEQYF
TRBJ2-5	TRBV20-1	CSARPTQRGQVQETQYF
TRBJ2-3	TRBV5-1	CASSLWGRGGSTDTQYF
TRBJ2-1	TRBV7-3	CASSFGGPGYNEQFF